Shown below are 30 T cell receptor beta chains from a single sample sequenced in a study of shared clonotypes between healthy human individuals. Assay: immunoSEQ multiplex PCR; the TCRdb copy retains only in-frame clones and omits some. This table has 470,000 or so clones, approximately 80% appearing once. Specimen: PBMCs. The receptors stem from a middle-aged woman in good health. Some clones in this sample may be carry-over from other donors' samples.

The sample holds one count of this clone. The CDR3 spells CASSAREWGEQYF. DNA for the CDR3: TGTGCCAGTAGTGCCAGGGAGTGGGGCGAGCAGTACTTC. V and J are TRBV19 and TRBJ2-7; D may be TRBD1 or TRBD2 (5 bases each). Germline loops: CDR1 LNHDA, CDR2 SQIVND (reference sequence). The CDR3 sequence is 13 residues long. The germline V and J ends were trimmed by 5 bases and 6 bases, with 14 bases remaining between them.

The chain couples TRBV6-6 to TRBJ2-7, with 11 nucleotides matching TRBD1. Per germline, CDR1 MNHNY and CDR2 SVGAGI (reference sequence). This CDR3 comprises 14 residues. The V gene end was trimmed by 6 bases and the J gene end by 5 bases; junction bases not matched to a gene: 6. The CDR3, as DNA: TGTGCCAGCAGGGTCCGGGACAGGGGGGACGAGCAGTACTTC. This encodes CASRVRDRGDEQYF.

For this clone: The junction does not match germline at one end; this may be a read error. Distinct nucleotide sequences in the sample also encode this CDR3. The CDR3 bases are TGCAGTGCAGGGCGCCCCGGTCAGTACTTT. It yields the protein CSAGRPGQYF. J is TRBJ2-7 and V is TRBV20-1; D call uncertain. Germline CDR1 is DFQATT and CDR2 is SNEGSKA (reference sequence). The CDR3 runs to 10 residues.

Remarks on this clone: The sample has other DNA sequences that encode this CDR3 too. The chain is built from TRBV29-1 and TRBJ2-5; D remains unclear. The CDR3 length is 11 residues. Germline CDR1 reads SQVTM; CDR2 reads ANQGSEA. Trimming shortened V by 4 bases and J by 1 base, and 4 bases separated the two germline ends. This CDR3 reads CSVGTQETQYF. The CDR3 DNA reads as TGCAGCGTTGGCACCCAAGAGACCCAGTACTTC.

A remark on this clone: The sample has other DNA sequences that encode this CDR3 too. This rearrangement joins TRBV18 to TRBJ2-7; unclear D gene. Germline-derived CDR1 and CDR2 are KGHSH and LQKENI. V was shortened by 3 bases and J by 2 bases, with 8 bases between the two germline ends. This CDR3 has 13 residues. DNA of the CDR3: TGTGCCAGCTCACCTGGCCTGGCCTACGAGCAGTACTTC. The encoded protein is CASSPGLAYEQYF. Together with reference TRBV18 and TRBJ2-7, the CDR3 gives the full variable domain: NAGVMQNPRHLVRRRGQEARLRCSPMKGHSHVYWYRQLPEEGLKFMVYLQKENIIDESGMPKERFSAEFPKEGPSILRIQQVVRGDSAAYFCASSPGLAYEQYFGPGTRLTVT.

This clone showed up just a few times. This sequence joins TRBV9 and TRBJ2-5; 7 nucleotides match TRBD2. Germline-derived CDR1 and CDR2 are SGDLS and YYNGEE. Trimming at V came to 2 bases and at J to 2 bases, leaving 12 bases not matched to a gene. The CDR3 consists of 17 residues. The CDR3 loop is CASSVSTQSGVQETQYF. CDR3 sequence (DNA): TGTGCCAGCAGCGTCTCAACGCAGAGCGGGGTACAAGAGACCCAGTACTTC.

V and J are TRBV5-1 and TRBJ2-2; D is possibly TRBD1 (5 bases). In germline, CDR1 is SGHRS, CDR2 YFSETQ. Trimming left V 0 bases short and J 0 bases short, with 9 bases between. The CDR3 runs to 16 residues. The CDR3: CASSLEGAPNTGELFF. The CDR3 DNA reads TGCGCCAGCAGCTTGGAAGGGGCACCGAACACCGGGGAGCTGTTTTTT.

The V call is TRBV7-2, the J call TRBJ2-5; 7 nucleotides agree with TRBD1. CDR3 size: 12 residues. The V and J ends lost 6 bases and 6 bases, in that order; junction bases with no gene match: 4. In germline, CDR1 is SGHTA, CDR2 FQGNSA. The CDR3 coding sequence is TGTGCCAGCAGAGGGGGCGTAAAGACCCAGTACTTC. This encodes CASRGGVKTQYF.

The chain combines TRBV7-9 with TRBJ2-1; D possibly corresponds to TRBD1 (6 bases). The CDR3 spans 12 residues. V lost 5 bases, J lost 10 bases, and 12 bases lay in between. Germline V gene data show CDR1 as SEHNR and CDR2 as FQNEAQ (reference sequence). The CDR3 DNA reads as TGTGCCAGCAGCCCTCGGACAGCAGAGCAGTTCTTC. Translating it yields CASSPRTAEQFF. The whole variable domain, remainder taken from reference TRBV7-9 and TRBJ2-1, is DTGVSQNPRHKITKRGQNVTFRCDPISEHNRLYWYRQTLGQGPEFLTYFQNEAQLEKSRLLSDRFSAERPKGSFSTLEIQRTEQGDSAMYLCASSPRTAEQFFGPGTRLTVL.

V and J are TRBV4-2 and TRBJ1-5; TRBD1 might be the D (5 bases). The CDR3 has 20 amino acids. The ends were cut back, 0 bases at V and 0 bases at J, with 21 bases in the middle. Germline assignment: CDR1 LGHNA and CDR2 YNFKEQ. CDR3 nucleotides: TGTGCCAGCAGCCAAGATCTGGTCGCAGGGCCGGCGTATAGCAATCAGCCCCAGCATTTT. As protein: CASSQDLVAGPAYSNQPQHF.

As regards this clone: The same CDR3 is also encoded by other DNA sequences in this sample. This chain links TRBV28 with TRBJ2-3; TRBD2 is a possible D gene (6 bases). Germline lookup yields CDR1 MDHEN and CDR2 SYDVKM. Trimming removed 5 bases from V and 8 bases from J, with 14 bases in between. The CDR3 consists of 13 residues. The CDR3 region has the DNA TGTGCCAGCAGTCCTGGGACTTCAGTTACGCAGTATTTT. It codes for CASSPGTSVTQYF.

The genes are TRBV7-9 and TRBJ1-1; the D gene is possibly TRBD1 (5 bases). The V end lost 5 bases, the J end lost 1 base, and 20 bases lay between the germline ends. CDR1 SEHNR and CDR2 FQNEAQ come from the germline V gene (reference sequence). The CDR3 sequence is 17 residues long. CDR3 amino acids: CASSRRSSGGENTEAFF. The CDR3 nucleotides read TGTGCCAGCAGCCGCCGGTCCTCCGGGGGTGAGAACACTGAAGCTTTCTTT.

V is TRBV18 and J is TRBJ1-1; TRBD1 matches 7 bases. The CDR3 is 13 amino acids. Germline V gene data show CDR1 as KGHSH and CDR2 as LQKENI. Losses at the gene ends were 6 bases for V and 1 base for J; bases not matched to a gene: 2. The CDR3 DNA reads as TGTGCCAGCTCGCAGGGGGGGAACACTGAAGCTTTCTTT. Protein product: CASSQGGNTEAFF. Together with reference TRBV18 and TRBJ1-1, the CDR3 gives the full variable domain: NAGVMQNPRHLVRRRGQEARLRCSPMKGHSHVYWYRQLPEEGLKFMVYLQKENIIDESGMPKERFSAEFPKEGPSILRIQQVVRGDSAAYFCASSQGGNTEAFFGQGTRLTVV.

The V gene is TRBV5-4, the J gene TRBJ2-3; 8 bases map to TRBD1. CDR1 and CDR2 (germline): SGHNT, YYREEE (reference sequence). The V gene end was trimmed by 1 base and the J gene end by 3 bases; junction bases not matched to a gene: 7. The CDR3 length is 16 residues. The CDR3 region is CASSLYQGAETDTQYF. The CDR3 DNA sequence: TGTGCCAGCAGCTTGTATCAGGGGGCTGAGACAGATACGCAGTATTTT. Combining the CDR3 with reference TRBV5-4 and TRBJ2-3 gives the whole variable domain ETGVTQSPTHLIKTRGQQVTLRCSSQSGHNTVSWYQQALGQGPQFIFQYYREEENGRGNFPPRFSGLQFPNYSSELNVNALELDDSALYLCASSLYQGAETDTQYFGPGTRLTVL.

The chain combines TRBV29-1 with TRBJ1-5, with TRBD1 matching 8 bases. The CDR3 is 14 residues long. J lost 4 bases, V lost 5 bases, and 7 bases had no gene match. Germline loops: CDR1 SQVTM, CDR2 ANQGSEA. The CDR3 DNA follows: TGCAGCGTTAGACCAGGGGGCAGGAATCAGCCCCAGCATTTT. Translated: CSVRPGGRNQPQHF.

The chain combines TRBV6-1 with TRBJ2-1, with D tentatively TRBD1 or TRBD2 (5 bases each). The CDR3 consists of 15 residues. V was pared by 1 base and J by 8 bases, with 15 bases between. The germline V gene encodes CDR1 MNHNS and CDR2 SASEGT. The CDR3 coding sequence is TGTGCCAGCAGTGAAGGGCAGGGACGGCTTCATGAGCAGTTCTTC. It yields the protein CASSEGQGRLHEQFF.

The CDR3 DNA sequence: TGTGCCAGCAGAAATGACAGGGGAAGCTCCTACGAGCAGTACTTC. It is translated as CASRNDRGSSYEQYF. This chain connects TRBV5-4 to TRBJ2-7, with 8 bases aligning to TRBD1. Germline lookup yields CDR1 SGHNT and CDR2 YYREEE (reference sequence). The CDR3 has 15 residues. J gave up 0 bases and V 5 bases, and 7 bases lay outside the gene matches. The full variable domain, with the rest looked up from reference TRBV5-4 and TRBJ2-7, is ETGVTQSPTHLIKTRGQQVTLRCSSQSGHNTVSWYQQALGQGPQFIFQYYREEENGRGNFPPRFSGLQFPNYSSELNVNALELDDSALYLCASRNDRGSSYEQYFGPGTRLTVT.

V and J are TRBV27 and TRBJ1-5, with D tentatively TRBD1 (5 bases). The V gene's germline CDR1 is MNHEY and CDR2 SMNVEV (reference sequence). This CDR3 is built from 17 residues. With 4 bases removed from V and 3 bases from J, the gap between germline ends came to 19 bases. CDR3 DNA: TGTGCCAGCAGTTCCTTGGGGGTGTGGGGGGACAATCAGCCCCAGCATTTT. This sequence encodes CASSSLGVWGDNQPQHF.

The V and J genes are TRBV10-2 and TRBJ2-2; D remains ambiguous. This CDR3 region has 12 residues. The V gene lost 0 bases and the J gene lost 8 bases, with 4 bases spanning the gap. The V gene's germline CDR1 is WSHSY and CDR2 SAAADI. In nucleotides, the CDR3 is TGCGCCAGCAGTGAGTCAAGGGGGGAGCTGTTTTTT. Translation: CASSESRGELFF.

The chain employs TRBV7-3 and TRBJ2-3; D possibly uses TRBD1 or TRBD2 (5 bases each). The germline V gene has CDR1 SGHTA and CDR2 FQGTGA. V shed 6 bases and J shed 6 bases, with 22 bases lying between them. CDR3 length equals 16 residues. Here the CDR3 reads CASSREGMLTADTQYF. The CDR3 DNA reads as TGTGCCAGCAGTCGAGAGGGGATGCTAACAGCCGATACGCAGTATTTT.

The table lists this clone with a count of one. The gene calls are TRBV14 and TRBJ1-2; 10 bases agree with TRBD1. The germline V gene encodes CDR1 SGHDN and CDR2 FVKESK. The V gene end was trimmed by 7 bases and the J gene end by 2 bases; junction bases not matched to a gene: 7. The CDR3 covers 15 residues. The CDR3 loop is CASNSPGQGNYGYTF. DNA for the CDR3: TGTGCCAGCAACTCTCCGGGACAGGGGAACTATGGCTACACCTTC.

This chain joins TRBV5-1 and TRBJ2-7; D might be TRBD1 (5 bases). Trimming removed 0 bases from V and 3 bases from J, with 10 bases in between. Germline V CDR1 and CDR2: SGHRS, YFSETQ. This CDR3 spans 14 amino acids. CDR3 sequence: CASSLGLGDYEQYF. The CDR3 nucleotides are TGCGCCAGCAGCTTGGGGCTAGGGGACTACGAGCAGTACTTC.

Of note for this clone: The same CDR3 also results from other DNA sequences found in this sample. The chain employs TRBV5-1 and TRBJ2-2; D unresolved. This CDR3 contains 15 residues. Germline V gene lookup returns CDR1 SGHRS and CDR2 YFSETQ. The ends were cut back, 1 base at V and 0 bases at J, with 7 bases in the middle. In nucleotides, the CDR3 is TGCGCCAGCAGCTTGAGTGGCGCGAACACCGGGGAGCTGTTTTTT. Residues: CASSLSGANTGELFF.

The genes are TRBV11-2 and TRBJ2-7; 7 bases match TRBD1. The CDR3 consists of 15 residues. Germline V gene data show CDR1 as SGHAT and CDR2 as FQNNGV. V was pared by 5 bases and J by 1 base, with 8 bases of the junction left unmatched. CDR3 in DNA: TGTGCCAGCAGCGCCCCAGGGGGACCTTCCTACGAGCAGTACTTC. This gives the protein CASSAPGGPSYEQYF.

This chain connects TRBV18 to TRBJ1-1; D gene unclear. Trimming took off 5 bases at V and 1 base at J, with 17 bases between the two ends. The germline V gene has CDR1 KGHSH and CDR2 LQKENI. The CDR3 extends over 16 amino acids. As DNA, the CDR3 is TGTGCCAGCTCATCAAGTGTGGCCTCCCCGAACACTGAAGCTTTCTTT. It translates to CASSSSVASPNTEAFF.

CDR3 amino acids: CASRDYSSYNEQFF. CDR3 coding DNA: TGTGCCAGCAGAGATTATAGCTCCTACAATGAGCAGTTCTTC. V is TRBV6-1 and J is TRBJ2-1; D call uncertain. Trimming took 6 bases from V and 0 from J, leaving 9 bases between them. The germline V gene has CDR1 MNHNS and CDR2 SASEGT. The length of the CDR3 is 14 residues.

CDR3 amino acids: CASSPNLRTGGETQYF. The CDR3 DNA sequence: TGCGCCAGCAGCCCGAATCTACGGACAGGGGGAGAGACCCAGTACTTC. This chain joins TRBV4-3 and TRBJ2-5; 10 positions agree with TRBD1. CDR1 LGHNA and CDR2 YSLEER come from the germline V gene. The CDR3 has 16 amino acids. Germline trimming cut 4 bases from V and 4 bases from J; bases unmatched to any gene: 9.

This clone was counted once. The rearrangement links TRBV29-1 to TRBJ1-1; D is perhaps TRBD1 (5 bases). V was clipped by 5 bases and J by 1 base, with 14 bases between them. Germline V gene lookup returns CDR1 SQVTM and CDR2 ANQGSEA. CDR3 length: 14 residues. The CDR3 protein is CSVFEQAANTEAFF. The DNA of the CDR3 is TGCAGCGTTTTCGAACAGGCGGCGAACACTGAAGCTTTCTTT.

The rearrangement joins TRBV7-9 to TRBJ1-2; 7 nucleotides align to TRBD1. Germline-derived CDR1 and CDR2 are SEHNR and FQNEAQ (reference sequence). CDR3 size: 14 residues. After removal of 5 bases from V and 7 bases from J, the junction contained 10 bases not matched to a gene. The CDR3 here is CASSDTGVTGGYTF. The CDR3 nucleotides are TGTGCCAGCAGCGACACAGGGGTAACTGGTGGCTACACCTTC. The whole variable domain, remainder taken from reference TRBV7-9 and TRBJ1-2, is DTGVSQNPRHKITKRGQNVTFRCDPISEHNRLYWYRQTLGQGPEFLTYFQNEAQLEKSRLLSDRFSAERPKGSFSTLEIQRTEQGDSAMYLCASSDTGVTGGYTFGSGTRLTVV.

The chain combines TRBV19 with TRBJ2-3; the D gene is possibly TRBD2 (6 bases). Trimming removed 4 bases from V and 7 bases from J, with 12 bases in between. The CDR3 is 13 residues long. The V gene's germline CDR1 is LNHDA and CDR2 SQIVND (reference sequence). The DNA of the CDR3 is TGTGCCAGTAGTACTGGACTACTCTATACGCAGTATTTT. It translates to CASSTGLLYTQYF.